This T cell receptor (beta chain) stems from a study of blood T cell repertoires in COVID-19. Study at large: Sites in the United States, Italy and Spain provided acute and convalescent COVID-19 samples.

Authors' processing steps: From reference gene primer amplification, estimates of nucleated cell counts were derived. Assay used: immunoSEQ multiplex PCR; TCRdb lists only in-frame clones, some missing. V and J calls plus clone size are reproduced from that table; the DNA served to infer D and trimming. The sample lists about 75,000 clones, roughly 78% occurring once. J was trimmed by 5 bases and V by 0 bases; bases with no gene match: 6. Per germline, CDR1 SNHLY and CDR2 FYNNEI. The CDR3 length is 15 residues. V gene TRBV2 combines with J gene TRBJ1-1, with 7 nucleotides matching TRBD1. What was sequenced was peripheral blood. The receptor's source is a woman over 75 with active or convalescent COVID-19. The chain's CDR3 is CASSEAVPGGTEAFF. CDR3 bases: TGTGCCAGCAGTGAAGCGGTTCCAGGGGGGACTGAAGCTTTCTTT.